This is a list of T cell receptor beta chains from one sample in a study of radiation and T cells in renal cell carcinoma. Using immunoSEQ multiplex PCR, the repertoire was profiled, and TCRdb retains in-frame clones only, with some absent. This sample has 100,000 or so clones, with 70% to 90% found just once. The sample consisted of blood, taken from a patient whose treatment included radiotherapy and nephrectomy. The receptors come from a man between 45 and 60 years old with renal cell carcinoma. CDR3s include the opening cysteine and the closing phenylalanine or tryptophan. The D gene is left open where the match is weak. Size values are once, few and many counts, or a class for expanded clones, and some rows have none.

cdr3_nt	cdr3_aa	d_call	v_call	j_call	clone_size
TGTGCCAGCAGCGGGGGGACGGTGAGCACAGATACGCAGTATTTT	CASSGGTVSTDTQYF	NA	TRBV9	TRBJ2-3	NA
TGCAGCGTTGATCGCGGGCCCCCCTACGAGCAGTACTTC	CSVDRGPPYEQYF	NA	TRBV29-1	TRBJ2-7	NA
TGCGCCAGCAGTCAATCCCGTCCGGGAAACTATGGCTACACCTTC	CASSQSRPGNYGYTF	NA	TRBV23-1	TRBJ1-2	NA
TGCGCCAGCAGAAACACCGGGGAGCTGTTTTTT	CASRNTGELFF	NA	TRBV10-1	TRBJ2-2	few
TGTGCCAGCAGTTTAGCGGGAGGGTACAATGAGCAGTTCTTC	CASSLAGGYNEQFF	TRBD2	TRBV28	TRBJ2-1	NA
TGCGCCAGCAAATTTGACGGTTACAATGAGCAGTTCTTC	CASKFDGYNEQFF	NA	TRBV5-1	TRBJ2-1	NA
TGTGCCAGCAGCTTACAGGGTTTGGGTCCAGATACGCAGTATTTT	CASSLQGLGPDTQYF	NA	TRBV13	TRBJ2-3	NA
TGTGCCAGTAGCCGAGACCATGAGATTAACTATGGCTACACCTTC	CASSRDHEINYGYTF	NA	TRBV19	TRBJ1-2	NA
TGTGCCAGCAGCTTTGTGGATACGCAGTATTTT	CASSFVDTQYF	NA	TRBV5-4	TRBJ2-3	NA
TGTGCCTGGAGCGGGGTTGGACAGATAAATCAGCCCCAGCATTTT	CAWSGVGQINQPQHF	NA	TRBV30	TRBJ1-5	NA
TGTGCTAGTGGTTCTGGCAGGGGCGGCGAGACCCAGTACTTC	CASGSGRGGETQYF	NA	TRBV12-5	TRBJ2-5	NA
TGCAGCGTCTCGGGAGGCCTTTACAATGAGCAGTTCTTC	CSVSGGLYNEQFF	TRBD2	TRBV29-1	TRBJ2-1	NA
TGTGCCAGCAGCTTAGGTTTACAGCGTGAAGCTTTCTTT	CASSLGLQREAFF	NA	TRBV7-8	TRBJ1-1	NA
TGCAGCGTTGGGCCAACCTTTGGGACTAGCGGAGGGTTACAAGAGACCCAGTACTTC	CSVGPTFGTSGGLQETQYF	TRBD2	TRBV29-1	TRBJ2-5	NA
TGTGCCACCAGCAGGGAAGACGCTTACGAGCAGTACTTC	CATSREDAYEQYF	NA	TRBV15	TRBJ2-7	NA
TGTGCCAGCAGCCGAGAGGGAGCAGTTAATGAGCAGTTCTTC	CASSREGAVNEQFF	NA	TRBV5-4	TRBJ2-1	few
TGCGCCAGCAGCCGAAAACCCCGACAGGAGTACCAAGAGACCCAGTACTTC	CASSRKPRQEYQETQYF	NA	TRBV5-1	TRBJ2-5	NA
TGTGCCAGCAGCTTAGAAGGCTACGAGCAGTACTTC	CASSLEGYEQYF	NA	TRBV11-3	TRBJ2-7	once
TGCGCCAGCAGCATAACCGGGACCCACACTGAAGCTTTCTTT	CASSITGTHTEAFF	NA	TRBV5-1	TRBJ1-1	NA
TGTGCCAGCAGCTTGGATCCCGGGACAGGGTGGGATGAGCAGTTCTTC	CASSLDPGTGWDEQFF	TRBD1	TRBV5-8	TRBJ2-1	NA
TGTGCCAGCACCAGGGACGTCGGAGGTGGTGAAGCTTTCTTT	CASTRDVGGGEAFF	NA	TRBV6-5	TRBJ1-1	NA
TGTGCCTGGAGTTCAGGGCGGAAGTCACCCCTCCACTTT	CAWSSGRKSPLHF	NA	TRBV30	TRBJ1-6	NA
TGTGCCAGCAAATGGACTAGCGGGGGCCAAGAGACCCAGTACTTC	CASKWTSGGQETQYF	TRBD2	TRBV13	TRBJ2-5	NA
TGTGCCAGCAGAACCGGGGCCCTTGAAAAACTGTTTTTT	CASRTGALEKLFF	NA	TRBV6-6	TRBJ1-4	once
TGTGCCAGCAGCTTAGGGACAGGGTCAAATGAGCAGTTCTTC	CASSLGTGSNEQFF	TRBD1	TRBV11-2	TRBJ2-1	NA
TGTGCCAGCAGCTTAGAAGGAGGACTAGTTGGGTTTGAGCAGTTCTTC	CASSLEGGLVGFEQFF	TRBD2	TRBV5-5	TRBJ2-1	NA
TGTGCCTGGACTTCCGGGACAGGGGCTCTCTTTGATCAGCCCCAGCATTTT	CAWTSGTGALFDQPQHF	TRBD1	TRBV30	TRBJ1-5	NA
TGTGCCAGCAGTTTTCAGGGGATGCGGGGCTACACCTTC	CASSFQGMRGYTF	NA	TRBV28	TRBJ1-2	once
TGTGCCAGCAGTTTATTCGGGGCAGGGGGCGATACCAGTAGAGGCTACACCTTC	CASSLFGAGGDTSRGYTF	TRBD1	TRBV28	TRBJ1-2	NA
TGTGCCAGCAGTGAAGGGGGGTGGGCAGGACTCCCATCGGGCACTGAAGCTTTCTTT	CASSEGGWAGLPSGTEAFF	NA	TRBV6-1	TRBJ1-1	NA
TGTGCCAGCAAGAAGTCGTTAGGTGAAAATCAGCCCCAGCATTTT	CASKKSLGENQPQHF	NA	TRBV28	TRBJ1-5	NA
TGCAGCGTGGCAGGAGGGAATCAGCCCCAGCATTTT	CSVAGGNQPQHF	NA	TRBV29-1	TRBJ1-5	NA
TGTGCCAGCAGTGGCGGGACTAGCGGGTTTAGCACAGATACGCAGTATTTT	CASSGGTSGFSTDTQYF	TRBD2	TRBV6-1	TRBJ2-3	few
TGTGCCAGTAGTAGGACAGGGTTTTCCTACAATGAGCAGTTCTTC	CASSRTGFSYNEQFF	TRBD1	TRBV19	TRBJ2-1	once
TGTGCCAGCAGTTTATCACAGGGAATCTATGGCTACACCTTC	CASSLSQGIYGYTF	NA	TRBV28	TRBJ1-2	NA
TGTGCCATCAGTGAGTCTTTGGGACTAGCGGGAGAGGGAACCGGGGAGCTGTTTTTT	CAISESLGLAGEGTGELFF	TRBD2	TRBV10-3	TRBJ2-2	NA
TGTGCCTGGCAGTCGGAACGGCAAGAGACCCAGTACTTC	CAWQSERQETQYF	NA	TRBV30	TRBJ2-5	NA